Listed here are 23 T cell receptor beta chains from one sample, sequenced in a study of shared clonotypes between healthy human individuals. Method: immunoSEQ multiplex PCR; TCRdb's copy keeps in-frame clones and lacks some. The sample includes roughly 1 million clones, about 74% of them seen just once. What was sequenced was memory CD4+ T cells sorted from blood. Documented subset: CD45RA-negative fraction. Receptors were obtained from a man between 18 and 29 years old in good health.

This chain joins TRBV7-6 and TRBJ2-4, with D maybe TRBD1 (6 bases). The V and J ends lost 0 bases and 0 bases respectively, with 18 bases between them. Germline CDR1 SGHVS, CDR2 FNYEAQ. The CDR3 length is 19 residues. CDR3 coding DNA: TGTGCCAGCAGCTTAGCATCGCCAGGGGAGACTCTAGCCAAAAACATTCAGTACTTC. This encodes CASSLASPGETLAKNIQYF.

The gene calls are TRBV6-5 and TRBJ1-2; possibly TRBD1 for D (6 bases). Trimming shortened V by 8 bases and J by 1 base, and 8 bases separated the two germline ends. This CDR3 has 12 residues. Germline V gives CDR1 MNHEY, CDR2 SVGAGI. CDR3 loop: CASSDSNYGYTF. CDR3 nucleotides: TGTGCCAGCTCGGACAGTAACTATGGCTACACCTTC.

The chain has TRBV28 and TRBJ1-2; TRBD1 matches at 9 bases. The trim removed 4 bases at V and 7 bases at J, leaving 7 bases unmatched. The CDR3 loop spans 14 amino acids. CDR1 is MDHEN and CDR2 is SYDVKM in the germline V gene. The CDR3 reads CASSSGTGHRGYTF. CDR3 nucleotide sequence: TGTGCCAGCAGTTCCGGGACAGGGCATCGTGGCTACACCTTC.

V and J are TRBV2 and TRBJ1-6, with D unclear. Deletions cut 7 bases from V and 8 bases from J, with 9 bases between. The CDR3 runs 12 residues. The germline gives CDR1 SNHLY, CDR2 FYNNEI. The CDR3 coding sequence is TGTGCCAGCATGGCGGATTATTCACCCCTCCACTTT. Translating it yields CASMADYSPLHF. Full variable domain (missing parts from reference TRBV2 and TRBJ1-6): EPEVTQTPSHQVTQMGQEVILRCVPISNHLYFYWYRQILGQKVEFLVSFYNNEISEKSEIFDDQFSVERPDGSNFTLKIRSTKLEDSAMYFCASMADYSPLHFGNGTRLTVT.

The chain joins TRBV4-2 to TRBJ2-1; TRBD2 agrees at 11 bases. Trimming at V came to 5 bases and at J to 8 bases, leaving 5 bases not matched to a gene. Per germline, CDR1 LGHNA and CDR2 YNFKEQ. CDR3 length: 14 residues. Here the CDR3 reads CASSASGRNDEQFF. CDR3 DNA: TGTGCCAGCAGCGCTAGCGGGAGGAACGATGAGCAGTTCTTC.

The chain couples TRBV4-1 to TRBJ2-7; 11 bases agree with TRBD2. CDR1 and CDR2 (germline): MGHRA, YSYEKL. V was pared by 4 bases and J by 2 bases, with 10 bases of the junction left unmatched. The CDR3 loop spans 17 amino acids. CDR3 DNA: TGCGCCAGCAGCCTTAGAACGCTTAGCGGGGGGGCCTACGAGCAGTACTTC. It encodes CASSLRTLSGGAYEQYF.

This clone came up once. The chain combines TRBV10-3 with TRBJ2-3; the D call may be TRBD1 or TRBD2 (5 bases each). The ends were cut back, 7 bases at V and 0 bases at J, with 14 bases in the middle. Germline CDR1 is ENHRY and CDR2 is SYGVKD. The CDR3 runs 15 residues. The CDR3 sequence is CAITGTTASTDTQYF. The CDR3 coding sequence is TGTGCCATCACCGGGACGACCGCGAGCACAGATACGCAGTATTTT.

This clone appeared a single time. V usage is TRBV19 and J usage is TRBJ2-5; perhaps TRBD1 as D (7 bases). This CDR3 is built from 15 residues. V was clipped by 3 bases and J by 5 bases, with 16 bases between them. CDR1 is LNHDA, CDR2 SQIVND, per germline (reference sequence). The CDR3: CASSIRGTVSETQYF. The CDR3 bases are TGTGCCAGTAGTATCCGGGGGACAGTTTCGGAGACCCAGTACTTC.

The chain has TRBV5-5 and TRBJ1-6, with 9 bases that match TRBD1. This CDR3 comprises 14 residues. CDR1 SGHKS and CDR2 YYEKEE come from the germline V gene (reference sequence). Trimming took 5 bases from V and 10 from J; bases not matched to a gene: 7. The CDR3 coding sequence is TGTGCCAGCAGTCGGGACAGGGTAGTGTCACCCCTCCACTTT. It yields the protein CASSRDRVVSPLHF.

The chain combines TRBV7-2 with TRBJ2-5; D not resolved. The CDR3 is made up of 14 amino acids. The V gene's germline CDR1 is SGHTA and CDR2 FQGNSA. Trimming cost V 5 bases and J 4 bases, with 14 bases left between them. This CDR3 is CASSQIPMRETQYF. CDR3 in DNA: TGTGCCAGCAGCCAAATTCCAATGAGAGAGACCCAGTACTTC.

J is TRBJ1-6 and V is TRBV10-1; a weak D match, TRBD1 (5 bases). Trimming stripped 3 bases from V and 7 bases from J, with 13 bases between. CDR1 WNHNN and CDR2 SYGVQD come from the germline V gene (reference sequence). The CDR3 contains 15 residues. The CDR3 DNA is TGCGCCAGCAGTGATTTCCGGGGGTCGAATTCACCCCTCCACTTT. Translating it yields CASSDFRGSNSPLHF.

This chain links TRBV27 with TRBJ2-1; 11 bases are shared with TRBD2. The CDR3 spans 15 residues. Germline V gene data show CDR1 as MNHEY and CDR2 as SMNVEV (reference sequence). J was trimmed by 4 bases and V by 6 bases; bases with no gene match: 5. In DNA form, the CDR3 reads TGTGCCAGCAGATCTAGCGGGGGGCCTTACAATGAGCAGTTCTTC. Translation: CASRSSGGPYNEQFF.

The table lists this clone with a count of one. V usage is TRBV4-1 and J usage is TRBJ2-3; D uncertain. Germline CDR1 is MGHRA and CDR2 is YSYEKL. This CDR3 has 16 residues. V lost 2 bases to trimming and J lost 0 bases, with 12 bases between them. The CDR3 DNA sequence: TGCGCCAGCAGCCAACCGCAGTTAACTAGCACAGATACGCAGTATTTT. The encoded protein is CASSQPQLTSTDTQYF.

The chain recombines TRBV30 with TRBJ1-6, with 8 positions matching TRBD1. Germline trimming cut 8 bases from V and 7 bases from J; bases unmatched to any gene: 10. The CDR3 covers 14 residues. Germline V lookup: CDR1 GTSNPN, CDR2 SVGIG (reference sequence). DNA for the CDR3: TGTGCCCGTTCGGTGGGGACAGGAAATTCACCCCTCCACTTT. This translates into CARSVGTGNSPLHF.

The V gene is TRBV5-6, the J gene TRBJ1-1; 7 bases align to TRBD1. J was trimmed by 6 bases and V by 0 bases; bases with no gene match: 5. This CDR3 contains 14 residues. Germline CDR1 is SGHDT and CDR2 is YYEEEE. The CDR3 region is CASSLAHRGSEAFF. The CDR3 bases are TGTGCCAGCAGCTTGGCCCACAGGGGATCTGAAGCTTTCTTT.

The V and J genes are TRBV5-1 and TRBJ1-1; 7 bases line up with TRBD1. The J segment lost 7 bases and the V segment lost 4 bases, leaving 4 bases of the junction unmatched. Germline V lookup: CDR1 SGHRS, CDR2 YFSETQ. CDR3 length: 12 amino acids. The CDR3 coding sequence is TGCGCCAGCAGCCTGGGACAGAATGAAGCTTTCTTT. It encodes CASSLGQNEAFF.

The gene calls are TRBV19 and TRBJ2-2, with 8 bases identical to TRBD2. The CDR3 sequence is 15 residues long. Trimming took 4 bases from V and 1 from J; bases not matched to a gene: 2. The germline V gene has CDR1 LNHDA and CDR2 SQIVND (reference sequence). This CDR3 reads CASSTGGVNTGELFF. The DNA for the CDR3 is TGTGCCAGTAGTACCGGGGGGGTGAACACCGGGGAGCTGTTTTTT.

V usage is TRBV4-1 and J usage is TRBJ2-1; TRBD2 agrees at 8 bases. J lost 4 bases, V lost 1 base, and 9 bases had no gene match. CDR1 and CDR2 from the germline V gene are MGHRA and YSYEKL. The CDR3 sequence is 17 residues long. The chain's CDR3 is CASSQGVAGGRYNEQFF. Here the CDR3 DNA reads TGCGCCAGCAGCCAAGGAGTCGCGGGGGGCCGGTACAATGAGCAGTTCTTC.

The gene calls are TRBV9 and TRBJ1-4; TRBD1 aligns across 7 bases. This CDR3 is built from 15 residues. Germline V gives CDR1 SGDLS, CDR2 YYNGEE. The trim removed 0 bases at V and 6 bases at J, leaving 5 bases unmatched. CDR3 coding DNA: TGTGCCAGCAGCGTAGACAGGGGAGGCTATGAAAAACTGTTTTTT. It codes for CASSVDRGGYEKLFF.

The J gene is TRBJ1-4, the V gene TRBV5-8; tentatively, D is TRBD1 (6 bases). The germline gives CDR1 SGHTS, CDR2 YDEGEE. V was shortened by 0 bases and J by 2 bases, with 14 bases between the two germline ends. This CDR3 spans 17 amino acids. DNA of the CDR3: TGTGCCAGCAGCTTGGCCACGGGGGCTTGGACTAATGAAAAACTGTTTTTT. Its protein is CASSLATGAWTNEKLFF.

This clone has more than one count but fewer than ten. J is TRBJ1-4 and V is TRBV4-2; TRBD1 agrees at 8 bases. This CDR3 region has 15 residues. Germline V gene lookup returns CDR1 LGHNA and CDR2 YNFKEQ. V lost 4 bases and J lost 4; bases outside the gene matches: 5. The CDR3: CASSPGTGVNEKLFF. CDR3 bases: TGTGCCAGCAGCCCGGGGACAGGCGTTAATGAAAAACTGTTTTTT.

This chain uses TRBV9 with TRBJ2-3, with D perhaps TRBD1 (5 bases). V was clipped by 6 bases and J by 9 bases, with 17 bases between them. Germline V gives CDR1 SGDLS, CDR2 YYNGEE. This CDR3 has 13 residues. The CDR3 spells CASTGSGAWTQYF. CDR3 DNA sequence: TGTGCCAGCACGGGCAGTGGGGCTTGGACGCAGTATTTT.

The rearrangement links TRBV19 to TRBJ1-2, with a tentative D call TRBD1 (5 bases). This CDR3 comprises 14 residues. With 9 bases removed from V and 2 bases from J, the gap between germline ends came to 16 bases. Germline V lookup: CDR1 LNHDA, CDR2 SQIVND (reference sequence). As DNA, the CDR3 is TGTGCCAGCTCTCGGGGGAACAGGAACTATGGCTACACCTTC. Amino acid sequence: CASSRGNRNYGYTF. Together with reference TRBV19 and TRBJ1-2, the CDR3 gives the full variable domain: DGGITQSPKYLFRKEGQNVTLSCEQNLNHDAMYWYRQDPGQGLRLIYYSQIVNDFQKGDIAEGYSVSREKKESFPLTVTSAQKNPTAFYLCASSRGNRNYGYTFGSGTRLTVV.